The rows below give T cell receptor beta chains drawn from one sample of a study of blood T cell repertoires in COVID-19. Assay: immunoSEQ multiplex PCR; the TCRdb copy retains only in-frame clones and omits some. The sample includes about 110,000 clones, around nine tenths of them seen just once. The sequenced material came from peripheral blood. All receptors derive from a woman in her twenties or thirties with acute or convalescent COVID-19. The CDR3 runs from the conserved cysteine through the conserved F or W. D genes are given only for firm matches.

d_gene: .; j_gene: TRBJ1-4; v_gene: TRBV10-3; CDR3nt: TGTGCCATCAGACCGGGACAAGCCAATGAAAAACTGTTTTTT; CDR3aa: CAIRPGQANEKLFF
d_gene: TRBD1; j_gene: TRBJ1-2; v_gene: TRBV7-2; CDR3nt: TGTGCCAGCAGCCCGTCGGGTCAGGGGGCTTGGGGCTACACCTTC; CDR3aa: CASSPSGQGAWGYTF
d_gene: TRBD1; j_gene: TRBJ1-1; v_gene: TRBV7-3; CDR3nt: TGTGCCAGCAGCTTAACAGCAACAGGGGGCCTCACTGAAGCTTTCTTT; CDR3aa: CASSLTATGGLTEAFF
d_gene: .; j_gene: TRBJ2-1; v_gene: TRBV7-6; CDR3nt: TGTGCCAGCAGCTTCCCCTCACAGGGCAATGAGCAGTTCTTC; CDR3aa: CASSFPSQGNEQFF
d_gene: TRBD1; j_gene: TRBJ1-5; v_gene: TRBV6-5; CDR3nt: TGTGCCAGCAGGCGGACAGGGGATGGCAATCAGCCCCAGCATTTT; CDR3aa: CASRRTGDGNQPQHF
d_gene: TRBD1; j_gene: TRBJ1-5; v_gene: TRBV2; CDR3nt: TGTGCCAGCAGAAGGACAGGGAGCAATCAGCCCCAGCATTTT; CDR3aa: CASRRTGSNQPQHF
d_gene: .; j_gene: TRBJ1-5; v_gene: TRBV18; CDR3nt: TGTGCCAGCTCACCCGGGACTTCCTATAGCAATCAGCCCCAGCATTTT; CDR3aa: CASSPGTSYSNQPQHF
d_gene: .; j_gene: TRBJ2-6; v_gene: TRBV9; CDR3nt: TGTGCCAGCAGCCCCCGAGTCAACTCTGGGGCCAACGTCCTGACTTTC; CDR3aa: CASSPRVNSGANVLTF
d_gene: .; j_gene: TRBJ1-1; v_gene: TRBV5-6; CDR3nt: TGTGCCAGCAGTCTAGCCACTGAAGCTTTCTTT; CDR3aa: CASSLATEAFF
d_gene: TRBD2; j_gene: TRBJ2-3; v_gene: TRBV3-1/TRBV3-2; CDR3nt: TGTGCCAGCAGCCAAGGACTAGCGGCAAACACAGATACGCAGTATTTT; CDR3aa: CASSQGLAANTDTQYF
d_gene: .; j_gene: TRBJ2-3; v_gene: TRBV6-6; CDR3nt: TGTGCCAGCAGTCGGACAATAACGGATGGCGACCCCACAGATACGCAGTATTTT; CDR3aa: CASSRTITDGDPTDTQYF